One sample yielded the 8 T cell receptor beta chains listed below, sequenced in a study of vaccination effects on CD4 cells after COVID-19. At the end of 10 days of culture, CD4+ T cells were isolated. The method was immunoSEQ multiplex PCR; TCRdb's version includes in-frame clones alone and lacks a portion of them. Of approximately 58,000 clones in the sample, approximately 80% were seen once. These receptors' targets are unknown. This specimen consisted of CD4+ T cells from PBMCs cultured without peptide, obtained before COVID-19 vaccination. The receptors were gathered from a human donor who received a COVID-19 vaccine.

The sample holds one count of this clone. The chain links TRBV6-5 to TRBJ2-2; D possibly uses TRBD1 or TRBD2 (5 bases each). Trimming cost V 6 bases and J 5 bases, with 7 bases left between them. CDR1 MNHEY and CDR2 SVGAGI come from the germline V gene. The CDR3 contains 12 residues. CDR3 protein: CASRGETGELFF. CDR3 nucleotides: TGTGCCAGCAGGGGGGAAACCGGGGAGCTGTTTTTT.

This chain joins TRBV5-4 and TRBJ2-5, with D possibly matching TRBD2 (6 bases). Per the germline V gene, CDR1 is SGHNT and CDR2 is YYREEE (reference sequence). The V end lost 3 bases, the J end lost 2 bases, and 20 bases lay between the germline ends. There are 17 residues in the CDR3. The CDR3 DNA reads TGTGCCAGCAGCTCGGCGGTAATCCGGGACTCTCAAGAGACCCAGTACTTC. This translates into CASSSAVIRDSQETQYF.

The chain couples TRBV2 to TRBJ2-7, with no clear D. The ends were cut back, 7 bases at V and 0 bases at J, with 10 bases in the middle. Germline V gene data show CDR1 as SNHLY and CDR2 as FYNNEI. This CDR3 comprises 13 residues. This CDR3 is CASTDLASYEQYV. The CDR3 bases are TGTGCCAGCACCGATCTTGCCTCCTACGAGCAGTACGTC.

The rearrangement joins TRBV7-2 to TRBJ2-4; TRBD1 is a possible D gene (7 bases). Trimming pared 5 bases from V and 4 bases from J, leaving 15 bases between. This CDR3 comprises 15 residues. CDR1 is SGHTA, CDR2 FQGNSA, per germline. The CDR3 spells CASSPPAGGKNIQYF. For the CDR3, the DNA is TGTGCCAGCAGCCCCCCCGCAGGGGGGAAAAACATTCAGTACTTC.

V is TRBV5-1 and J is TRBJ2-1; D remains ambiguous. V was pared by 0 bases and J by 5 bases, with 6 bases between. Germline CDR1 reads SGHRS; CDR2 reads YFSETQ. CDR3 length equals 13 residues. This chain's CDR3 is CASSLDPNNEQFF. CDR3 coding DNA: TGCGCCAGCAGCTTGGACCCGAACAATGAGCAGTTCTTC.

The chain is built from TRBV25-1 and TRBJ1-1; tentatively, D is TRBD1 (5 bases). CDR3 length equals 15 residues. Trimming took 1 base from V and 4 from J, leaving 13 bases between them. The germline CDR1 and CDR2 sequences are MGHDK and SYGVNS. As DNA, the CDR3 is TGTGCCAGCAGTGAATCTACAGGAATTGGCACTGAAGCTTTCTTT. Translating gives CASSESTGIGTEAFF.

This chain connects TRBV12-5 to TRBJ2-2, with TRBD1 identical over 10 bases. Germline loops: CDR1 LGHNT, CDR2 FRNRAP. V lost 3 bases to trimming and J lost 6 bases; unmatched junction nucleotides: 7. The CDR3 has 16 amino acids. CDR3 loop: CASGLRGQGIPGELFF. The DNA of the CDR3 is TGTGCTAGTGGTTTAAGGGGACAGGGGATTCCCGGGGAGCTGTTTTTT. The full variable domain, rest sourced from reference TRBV12-5 and TRBJ2-2, is DARVTQTPRHKVTEMGQEVTMRCQPILGHNTVFWYRQTMMQGLELLAYFRNRAPLDDSGMPKDRFSAEMPDATLATLKIQPSEPRDSAVYFCASGLRGQGIPGELFFGEGSRLTVL.

This clone was observed a handful of times. The rearrangement links TRBV27 to TRBJ1-2; D not resolved. Trimming stripped 0 bases from V and 7 bases from J, with 12 bases between. This CDR3 contains 14 residues. Germline CDR1 reads MNHEY; CDR2 reads SMNVEV (reference sequence). The CDR3 protein is CASSLSAQVGGYTF. DNA for the CDR3: TGTGCCAGCAGTTTATCGGCGCAGGTCGGTGGCTACACCTTC.